Listed below are T cell receptor beta chains from one sample, sequenced in a study of beta chain features in type 1 diabetes. Generated by immunoSEQ multiplex PCR, the TCRdb table keeps only in-frame clones and is missing some. The data hold 200,000 to 300,000 clones, with approximately 11% observed a single time. The specimen was naive CD4+ T cells from blood. The origin of the receptors is a man aged 30 to 39 with type 1 diabetes. CDR3s include the opening cysteine and the closing phenylalanine or tryptophan. Fields, in order: D gene, V gene, J gene, CDR3 protein. D genes are given only for firm matches.

-	TRBV6-5	TRBJ2-6	CASSYRTGSGANVLTF
-	TRBV7-9	TRBJ1-6	CASSFEGVVPPLHF
-	TRBV9	TRBJ1-3	CASSVKGGGNTIYF
-	TRBV5-6	TRBJ2-7	CASSLAWTVTSYEQYF
TRBD1	TRBV29-1	TRBJ1-1	CSVVGQVNTEAFF
-	TRBV5-1	TRBJ1-2	CASSLYSGGPYGYTF
-	TRBV5-1	TRBJ2-7	CASSPDGRRTYFYEQYF
-	TRBV10-3	TRBJ2-3	CAISQTRLSTDTQYF
-	TRBV21-1	TRBJ2-7	CASSKQSYEQYF
TRBD1	TRBV6-5	TRBJ2-7	CASSFDRGGTYEQYF
-	TRBV18	TRBJ2-7	CASSMADSYEQYF
-	TRBV28	TRBJ1-1	CASSSGITEAFF
-	TRBV29-1	TRBJ2-5	CSVGSPRGETQYF
-	TRBV29-1	TRBJ1-4	CSVLRGINEKLFF
-	TRBV5-1	TRBJ2-3	CASSASTGTDTQYF
-	TRBV5-1	TRBJ2-7	CASSLGRDYEQYF
TRBD2	TRBV9	TRBJ2-1	CASSPRLAGVNNEQFF
TRBD1	TRBV19	TRBJ2-7	CASSIGVRDSSYEQYF
-	TRBV30	TRBJ2-4	CAWHTGGSKNIQYF
-	TRBV5-1	TRBJ2-7	CASNSGYRVAYEQYF
TRBD1	TRBV23-1	TRBJ1-6	CASSQSDLGQGAPSPYNSPLHF
-	TRBV4-1	TRBJ1-5	CASSQAPGAEGGQPQHF
TRBD1	TRBV7-9	TRBJ2-1	CASRTTGPVDEQFF
-	TRBV6-5	TRBJ2-5	CASSAGLQQGETQYF